A single sample is the source of the 10 T cell receptor beta chains below, sequenced in a study of T-cell reconstitution after alpha-beta-depleted transplantation in children. A TCRbeta library incorporating unique molecular identifiers was prepared. One entry per CDR3 protein, called by TCRdb with MiXCR from the PCR reads. The sample lists 450,000 to 600,000 distinct CDR3 sequences, about 16% seen once, with more than 2.5% in the top ten. The sample was PBMCs from the stem cell graft donor, taken from the stem cell graft. These receptors all come from a human donor who donated a stem cell graft to a child with acute lymphoblastic leukemia.

The V call is TRBV5-1, the J call TRBJ2-5; TRBD2 matches at 9 bases. CDR3 size: 15 residues. The V segment lost 5 bases and the J segment 1 base; nucleotides outside the gene matches: 6. CDR1 and CDR2 (germline): SGHRS, YFSETQ. DNA for the CDR3: TGCGCCAGCAGTCTAGCGGGACCCTTCCAAGAGACCCAGTACTTC. It translates to CASSLAGPFQETQYF.

This clonotype was seen more than once but under ten times. The chain is built from TRBV7-8 and TRBJ1-1, with no clear D. Germline lookup yields CDR1 SGHVS and CDR2 FQNEAQ. This CDR3 spans 15 amino acids. V was cut by 5 bases and J by 0 bases, with 13 bases left in between. CDR3 DNA: TGTGCCAGCAGCCCTAATCCCCTCATGAACACTGAAGCTTTCTTT. It translates to CASSPNPLMNTEAFF.

This clonotype was observed a handful of times. The rearrangement uses TRBV11-2 and TRBJ1-2; TRBD1 might be the D (5 bases). CDR1 is SGHAT, CDR2 FQNNGV, per germline. V lost 0 bases to trimming and J lost 7 bases, with 9 bases between them. The CDR3 runs to 13 residues. Here the CDR3 DNA reads TGTGCCAGCAGCTTAGATCTGGGGGTTGGCTACACCTTC. Amino acid sequence: CASSLDLGVGYTF.

This clonotype was found a few times. CDR3 amino acids: CASRWTGGPPYEQYF. CDR3 nucleotides: TGTGCCAGCAGATGGACAGGGGGTCCCCCCTACGAGCAGTACTTC. The chain combines TRBV12-3 or TRBV12-4 with TRBJ2-7, with TRBD1 matching over 10 bases. The CDR3 sequence is 15 residues long. V was clipped by 6 bases and J by 2 bases; unmatched bases: 7.

The V and J genes are TRBV2 and TRBJ2-1; weak D call: TRBD1 (5 bases). Germline CDR1 and CDR2: SNHLY and FYNNEI. This CDR3 has 15 amino acids. V lost 3 bases and J 8 bases, leaving 17 bases between the germline ends. Here the CDR3 reads CASSEQGHNKHEQFF. In DNA form, the CDR3 reads TGTGCCAGCAGTGAGCAGGGCCACAATAAGCATGAGCAGTTCTTC. The whole variable domain, remainder taken from reference TRBV2 and TRBJ2-1, is EPEVTQTPSHQVTQMGQEVILRCVPISNHLYFYWYRQILGQKVEFLVSFYNNEISEKSEIFDDQFSVERPDGSNFTLKIRSTKLEDSAMYFCASSEQGHNKHEQFFGPGTRLTVL.

The gene calls are TRBV20-1 and TRBJ1-1, with D possibly TRBD1 on 6 matching bases. From germline, CDR1 is DFQATT and CDR2 SNEGSKA (reference sequence). V lost 4 bases and J lost 2, with 17 bases in between. CDR3 length: 15 amino acids. In DNA, the CDR3 is TGCAGTGCTAACCCCGTGTCAGGGGAAAACACTGAAGCTTTCTTT. It encodes CSANPVSGENTEAFF.

This clonotype was found a few times. This rearrangement joins TRBV7-9 to TRBJ2-7, with 8 bases fitting TRBD1. The junction had 8 bases not matched to a gene; V was cut back by 5 bases and J by 2 bases. Germline-derived CDR1 and CDR2 are SEHNR and FQNEAQ (reference sequence). The CDR3 runs 15 residues. CDR3 sequence: CASSHPGQVAYEQYF. CDR3 in DNA: TGTGCCAGCAGCCACCCGGGACAGGTAGCCTACGAGCAGTACTTC.

The V gene is TRBV12-3 or TRBV12-4, the J gene TRBJ2-5, with D perhaps matching TRBD1 (6 bases). The CDR3 is 15 residues long. The V gene lost 5 bases and the J gene lost 3 bases, with 16 bases spanning the gap. The CDR3 DNA follows: TGTGCCAGCAGTGACGGGACAAGATCTAAAGAGACCCAGTACTTC. It codes for CASSDGTRSKETQYF.

This clonotype was counted only a few times. CDR3 loop: CTSSSTSGASYEQYF. The DNA for the CDR3 is TGCACCAGCAGCTCGACTAGCGGGGCCTCCTACGAGCAGTACTTC. The chain has TRBV1 and TRBJ2-7; no DNA check was done on the table's D call, TRBD2. TRBV1 is assigned pseudogene status. CDR3 length: 15 residues.

This clonotype was recorded a few times. The chain joins TRBV2 to TRBJ2-1; D is ambiguous. The germline V and J ends were trimmed by 4 bases and 7 bases, with 11 bases remaining between them. The CDR3 length is 13 residues. Looked up from germline, CDR1 is SNHLY and CDR2 is FYNNEI. The CDR3 coding sequence is TGTGCCAGCAGTGGGAAGGAATGGAATGAGCAGTTCTTC. Protein: CASSGKEWNEQFF.